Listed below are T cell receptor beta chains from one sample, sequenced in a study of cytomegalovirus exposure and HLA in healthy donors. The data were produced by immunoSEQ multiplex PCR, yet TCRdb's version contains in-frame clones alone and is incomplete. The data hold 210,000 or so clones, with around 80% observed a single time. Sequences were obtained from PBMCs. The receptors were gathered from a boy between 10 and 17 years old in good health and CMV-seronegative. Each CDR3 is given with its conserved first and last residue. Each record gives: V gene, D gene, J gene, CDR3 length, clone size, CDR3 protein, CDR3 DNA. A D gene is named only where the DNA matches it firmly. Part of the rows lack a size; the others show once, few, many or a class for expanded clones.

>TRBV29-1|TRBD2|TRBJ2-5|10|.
CGTSTGTQYF
TGCGGGACTAGCACGGGGACCCAGTACTTC
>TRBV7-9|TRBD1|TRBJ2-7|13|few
CASTQDRFNEQYF
TGTGCCAGCACCCAGGACAGGTTCAACGAGCAGTACTTC
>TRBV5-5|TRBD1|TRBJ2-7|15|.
CASSLLVGQGYEQYF
TGTGCCAGCAGCCTTCTGGTGGGACAGGGCTACGAGCAGTACTTC
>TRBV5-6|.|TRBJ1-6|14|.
CASSFYQGNSPLHF
TGTGCCAGCAGCTTCTATCAGGGGAATTCACCCCTCCACTTT
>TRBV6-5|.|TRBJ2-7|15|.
CASSPTRTAFYEQYF
TGTGCCAGCAGCCCCACTCGGACAGCCTTCTACGAGCAGTACTTC
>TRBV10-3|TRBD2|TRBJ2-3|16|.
CAISDSTRGGTDTQYF
TGTGCCATCAGTGACTCGACTCGGGGGGGCACAGATACGCAGTATTTT
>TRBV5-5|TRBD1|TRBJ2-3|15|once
CASSLDGQGLDTQYF
TGTGCCAGCAGCTTGGATGGACAGGGGTTGGATACGCAGTATTTT
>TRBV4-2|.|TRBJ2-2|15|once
CASSPSTWNTGELFF
TGTGCCAGCAGCCCATCAACATGGAACACCGGGGAGCTGTTTTTT
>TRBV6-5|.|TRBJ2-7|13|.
CASSLGLSYEQYF
TGTGCCAGCAGTCTCGGACTTTCCTACGAGCAGTACTTC
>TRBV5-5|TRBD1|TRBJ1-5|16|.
CASSYGTGYSNQPQHF
TGTGCCAGCAGCTACGGGACAGGCTATAGCAATCAGCCCCAGCATTTT
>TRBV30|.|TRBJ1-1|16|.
CAWSFMHRLTNTEAFF
TGTGCCTGGAGTTTCATGCACAGGCTAACAAACACTGAAGCTTTCTTT
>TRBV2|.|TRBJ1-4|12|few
CASSVISEKLFF
TGTGCCAGCAGTGTTATCTCTGAAAAACTGTTTTTT
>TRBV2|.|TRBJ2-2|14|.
CASSQGGTRLILFF
TGTGCCAGCAGCCAGGGGGGTACAAGGCTCATACTGTTTTTT
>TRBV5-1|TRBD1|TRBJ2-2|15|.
CASSFAGGDTGELFF
TGCGCCAGCAGCTTCGCAGGGGGCGACACCGGGGAGCTGTTTTTT
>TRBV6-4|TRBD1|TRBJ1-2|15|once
CASSGGTGANYGYTF
TGTGCCAGCAGTGGCGGGACAGGCGCCAACTATGGCTACACCTTC
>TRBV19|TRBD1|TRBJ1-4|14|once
CASRTGQGNEKLFF
TGTGCCAGTAGGACGGGACAGGGGAATGAAAAACTGTTTTTT
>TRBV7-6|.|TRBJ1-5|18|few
CASSLASPQMGADQPQHF
TGTGCCAGCAGCTTAGCATCGCCACAGATGGGGGCGGATCAGCCCCAGCATTTT
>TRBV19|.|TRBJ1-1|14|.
CASSINHFNTEAFF
TGTGCCAGTAGTATCAATCACTTTAACACTGAAGCTTTCTTT
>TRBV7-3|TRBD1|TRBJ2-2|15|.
CASSPYRGDTGELFF
TGTGCCAGCAGCCCCTACAGGGGGGACACCGGGGAGCTGTTTTTT
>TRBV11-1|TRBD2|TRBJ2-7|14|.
CASSLGLAVDEQYF
TGTGCCAGCAGCTTAGGACTAGCGGTGGACGAGCAGTACTTC
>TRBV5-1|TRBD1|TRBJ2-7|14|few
CASSLLQGAGEQYF
TGCGCCAGCAGCTTGTTACAGGGGGCTGGCGAGCAGTACTTC